This is a list of T cell receptor beta chains from one sample in a study of T-cell memory formation after mild COVID-19. From the 5' RACE reads, TCRdb called clonotypes with MiXCR, one entry per CDR3 protein. The repertoire holds 470,000 or so distinct CDR3 sequences, with over 15% as singletons. The sample was PBMCs or a T cell subset sorted from them (not recorded which). These receptors were obtained from a man younger than 35 who had mild COVID-19 (a few samples of this study predate the infection). Cell type and time point are not known. The CDR3 runs from the conserved cysteine through the conserved F or W. D genes are given only for firm matches. Only some rows state a clone size, as once, few, many or a class for expanded clones.

>TRBD2|-|TRBJ2-2|TRBV25-1
TGTGCCAGCAGTCCGCATTATTCCCCGACTAGCGGGGGGAACGTATTCCTCGGGGAGCTGTTTTTT
CASSPHYSPTSGGNVFLGELFF
>-|-|TRBJ2-1|TRBV2
TGTGCCAGCAGTGAGTTCGCGGGGGCCTTCAATGAGCAGTTCTTC
CASSEFAGAFNEQFF
>-|-|TRBJ1-2|TRBV6-5
TGTGCCAGCAGTTACTCCATGGGGGGGTCCCCCGGGGGCTACACCTTC
CASSYSMGGSPGGYTF
>-|many|TRBJ1-4|TRBV6-5
TGTGCCGGTCCCGGGGATTCAGATGAAAAACTGTTTTTT
CAGPGDSDEKLFF
>-|few|TRBJ2-2|TRBV4-3
TGCGCCAGCAGCCAAGATGGGCCCGGCGGGGGCCTCGGGGAGCTGTTTTTT
CASSQDGPGGGLGELFF
>-|many|TRBJ1-5|TRBV7-2
TGTGCCAGCAGCTTAGCGCCGGGGGCCAGTCAGCCCCAGCATTTT
CASSLAPGASQPQHF
>-|few|TRBJ2-7|TRBV6-5
TGTGCCAGCAGTTACGGTCGACGGGGAACCTACGAGCAGTACTTC
CASSYGRRGTYEQYF
>TRBD2|few|TRBJ2-5|TRBV6-5
TGTGCCAGCAGTTACTCGAACCCTAGCGGGGGTTTGCAAGAGACCCAGTACTTC
CASSYSNPSGGLQETQYF
>-|-|TRBJ1-5|TRBV7-9
TGTGCCAGCAGCTTAGAGCCAGTTAGCAATCAGCCCCAGCATTTT
CASSLEPVSNQPQHF
>-|many|TRBJ1-1|TRBV9
TGTGCCAGCAGCTTACCTCAGGGGGAAGCTTTCTTT
CASSLPQGEAFF
>-|-|TRBJ2-3|TRBV7-8
TGTGCCAGCAGCTTATACAGAATTATCACAGATACGCAGTATTTT
CASSLYRIITDTQYF
>TRBD1|few|TRBJ1-4|TRBV7-9
TGTGCCAGCAGCTCACTAGGGGGCCTGTTCGAAAAACTGTTTTTT
CASSSLGGLFEKLFF
>-|-|TRBJ2-2|TRBV28
TGTGCCAGCCGTTCTTTGCTAAAGTCGAACACCGGGGAGCTGTTTTTT
CASRSLLKSNTGELFF